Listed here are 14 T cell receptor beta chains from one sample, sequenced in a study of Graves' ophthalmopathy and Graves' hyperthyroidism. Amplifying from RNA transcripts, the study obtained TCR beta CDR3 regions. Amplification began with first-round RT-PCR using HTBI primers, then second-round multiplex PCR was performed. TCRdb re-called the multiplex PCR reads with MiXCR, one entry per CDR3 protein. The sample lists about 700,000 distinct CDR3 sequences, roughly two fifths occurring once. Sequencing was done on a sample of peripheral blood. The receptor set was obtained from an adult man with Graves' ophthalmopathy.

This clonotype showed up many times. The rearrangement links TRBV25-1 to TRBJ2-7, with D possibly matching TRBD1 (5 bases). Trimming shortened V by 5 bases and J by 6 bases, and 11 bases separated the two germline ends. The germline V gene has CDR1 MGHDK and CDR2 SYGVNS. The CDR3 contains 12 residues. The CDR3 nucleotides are TGTGCCAGCAGTTACAGGTTTGGCGAGCAGTACTTC. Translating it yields CASSYRFGEQYF.

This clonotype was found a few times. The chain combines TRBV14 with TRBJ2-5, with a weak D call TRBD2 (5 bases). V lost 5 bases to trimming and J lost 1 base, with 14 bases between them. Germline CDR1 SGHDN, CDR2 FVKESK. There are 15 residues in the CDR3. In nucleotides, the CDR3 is TGTGCCAGCAGCTCTGGGGAGTGGGCCCAAGAGACCCAGTACTTC. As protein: CASSSGEWAQETQYF.

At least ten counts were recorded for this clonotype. DNA for the CDR3: TGTGCCAGCAGACCGGACCTTCTGGAGTCAGTAGGAGCTTTCTTT. Encoded protein: CASRPDLLESVGAFF. V gene TRBV11-2 combines with J gene TRBJ1-1; D not certain. The CDR3 contains 15 residues. Trimming removed 6 bases at V and 10 bases at J, with 24 bases between. Per the germline V gene, CDR1 is SGHAT and CDR2 is FQNNGV.

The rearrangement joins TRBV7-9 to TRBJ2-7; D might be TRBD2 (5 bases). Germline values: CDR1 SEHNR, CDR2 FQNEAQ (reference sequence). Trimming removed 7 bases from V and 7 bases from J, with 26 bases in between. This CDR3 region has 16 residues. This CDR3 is CASNPSSSGSLFEQYF. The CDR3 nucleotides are TGTGCCAGCAACCCTAGCAGCTCGGGATCCCTCTTTGAGCAGTACTTC.

CDR3 sequence: CASSSRDRPTYEQYF. DNA of the CDR3: TGTGCCAGCAGTTCCAGGGACAGACCTACCTACGAGCAGTACTTC. V usage is TRBV25-1 and J usage is TRBJ2-7, with 7 bases fitting TRBD1. The germline V gene encodes CDR1 MGHDK and CDR2 SYGVNS. Trimming removed 5 bases from V and 2 bases from J; junction bases left unmatched: 9. The CDR3 is 15 residues long.

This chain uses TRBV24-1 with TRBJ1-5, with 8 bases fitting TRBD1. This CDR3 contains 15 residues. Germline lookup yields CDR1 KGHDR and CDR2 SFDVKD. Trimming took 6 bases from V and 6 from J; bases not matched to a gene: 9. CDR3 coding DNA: TGTGCCACCAGTAGTATAGGACAGGGCGGTCAGCCCCAGCATTTT. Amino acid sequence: CATSSIGQGGQPQHF.

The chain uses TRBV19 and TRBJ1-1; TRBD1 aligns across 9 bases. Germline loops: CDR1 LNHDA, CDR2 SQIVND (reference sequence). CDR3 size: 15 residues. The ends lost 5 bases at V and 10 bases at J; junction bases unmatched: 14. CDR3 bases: TGTGCCAGTAGTGACCGGGACAGGGATGTTTCGGTAGCTTTCTTT. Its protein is CASSDRDRDVSVAFF. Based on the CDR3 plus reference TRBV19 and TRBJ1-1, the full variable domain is DGGITQSPKYLFRKEGQNVTLSCEQNLNHDAMYWYRQDPGQGLRLIYYSQIVNDFQKGDIAEGYSVSREKKESFPLTVTSAQKNPTAFYLCASSDRDRDVSVAFFGQGTRLTVV.

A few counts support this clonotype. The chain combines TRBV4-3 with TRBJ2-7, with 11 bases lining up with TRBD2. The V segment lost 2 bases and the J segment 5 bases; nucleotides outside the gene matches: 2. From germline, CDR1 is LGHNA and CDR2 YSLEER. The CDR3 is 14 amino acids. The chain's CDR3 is CASSQTSGSDEQYF. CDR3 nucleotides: TGCGCCAGCAGCCAAACTAGCGGGAGCGACGAGCAGTACTTC.

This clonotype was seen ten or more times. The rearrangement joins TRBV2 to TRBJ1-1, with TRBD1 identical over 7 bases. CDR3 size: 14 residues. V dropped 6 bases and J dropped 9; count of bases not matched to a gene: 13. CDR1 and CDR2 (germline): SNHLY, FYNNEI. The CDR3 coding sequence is TGTGCCAGCAGCGGAGACAGGGACACTTTGAAAGCTTTCTTT. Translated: CASSGDRDTLKAFF.

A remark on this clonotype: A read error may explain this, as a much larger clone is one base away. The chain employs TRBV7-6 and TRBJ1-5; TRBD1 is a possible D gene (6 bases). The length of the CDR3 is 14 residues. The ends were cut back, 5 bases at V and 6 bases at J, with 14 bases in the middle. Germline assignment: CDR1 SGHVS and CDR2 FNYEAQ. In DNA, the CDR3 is TGTGCCAGCAGCCCACTGGCGGACAGTCAGCCCCAGCATTTT. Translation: CASSPLADSQPQHF.

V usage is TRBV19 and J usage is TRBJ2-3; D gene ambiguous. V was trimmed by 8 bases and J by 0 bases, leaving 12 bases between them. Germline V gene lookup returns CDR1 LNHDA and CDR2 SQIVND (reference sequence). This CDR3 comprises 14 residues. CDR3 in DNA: TGTGCCAGTCGACCGGACCTTAGCACAGATACGCAGTATTTT. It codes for CASRPDLSTDTQYF.

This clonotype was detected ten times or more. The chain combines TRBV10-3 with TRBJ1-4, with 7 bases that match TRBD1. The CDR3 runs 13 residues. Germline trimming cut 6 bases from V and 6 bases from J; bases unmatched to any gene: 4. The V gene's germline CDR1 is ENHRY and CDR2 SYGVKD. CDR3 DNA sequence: TGTGCCATCAGAGCCGACAGGGATGAAAAACTGTTTTTT. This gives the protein CAIRADRDEKLFF.

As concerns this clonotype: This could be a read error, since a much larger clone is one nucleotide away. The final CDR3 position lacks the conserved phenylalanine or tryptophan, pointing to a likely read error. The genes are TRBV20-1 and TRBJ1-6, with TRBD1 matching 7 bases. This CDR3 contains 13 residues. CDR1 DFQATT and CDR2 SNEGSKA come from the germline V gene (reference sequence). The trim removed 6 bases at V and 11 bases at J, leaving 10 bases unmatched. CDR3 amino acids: CSAQSWDSTPLHS. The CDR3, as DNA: TGCAGTGCCCAGAGCTGGGACAGCACACCCCTCCACTCT.

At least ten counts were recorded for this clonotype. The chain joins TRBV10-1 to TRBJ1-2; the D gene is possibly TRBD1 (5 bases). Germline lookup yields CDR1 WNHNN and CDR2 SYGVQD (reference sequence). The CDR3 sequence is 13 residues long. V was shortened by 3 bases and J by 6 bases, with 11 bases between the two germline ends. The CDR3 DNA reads TGCGCCAGCAGTGAAAACCTACAGGATGGCTACACCTTC. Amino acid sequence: CASSENLQDGYTF.